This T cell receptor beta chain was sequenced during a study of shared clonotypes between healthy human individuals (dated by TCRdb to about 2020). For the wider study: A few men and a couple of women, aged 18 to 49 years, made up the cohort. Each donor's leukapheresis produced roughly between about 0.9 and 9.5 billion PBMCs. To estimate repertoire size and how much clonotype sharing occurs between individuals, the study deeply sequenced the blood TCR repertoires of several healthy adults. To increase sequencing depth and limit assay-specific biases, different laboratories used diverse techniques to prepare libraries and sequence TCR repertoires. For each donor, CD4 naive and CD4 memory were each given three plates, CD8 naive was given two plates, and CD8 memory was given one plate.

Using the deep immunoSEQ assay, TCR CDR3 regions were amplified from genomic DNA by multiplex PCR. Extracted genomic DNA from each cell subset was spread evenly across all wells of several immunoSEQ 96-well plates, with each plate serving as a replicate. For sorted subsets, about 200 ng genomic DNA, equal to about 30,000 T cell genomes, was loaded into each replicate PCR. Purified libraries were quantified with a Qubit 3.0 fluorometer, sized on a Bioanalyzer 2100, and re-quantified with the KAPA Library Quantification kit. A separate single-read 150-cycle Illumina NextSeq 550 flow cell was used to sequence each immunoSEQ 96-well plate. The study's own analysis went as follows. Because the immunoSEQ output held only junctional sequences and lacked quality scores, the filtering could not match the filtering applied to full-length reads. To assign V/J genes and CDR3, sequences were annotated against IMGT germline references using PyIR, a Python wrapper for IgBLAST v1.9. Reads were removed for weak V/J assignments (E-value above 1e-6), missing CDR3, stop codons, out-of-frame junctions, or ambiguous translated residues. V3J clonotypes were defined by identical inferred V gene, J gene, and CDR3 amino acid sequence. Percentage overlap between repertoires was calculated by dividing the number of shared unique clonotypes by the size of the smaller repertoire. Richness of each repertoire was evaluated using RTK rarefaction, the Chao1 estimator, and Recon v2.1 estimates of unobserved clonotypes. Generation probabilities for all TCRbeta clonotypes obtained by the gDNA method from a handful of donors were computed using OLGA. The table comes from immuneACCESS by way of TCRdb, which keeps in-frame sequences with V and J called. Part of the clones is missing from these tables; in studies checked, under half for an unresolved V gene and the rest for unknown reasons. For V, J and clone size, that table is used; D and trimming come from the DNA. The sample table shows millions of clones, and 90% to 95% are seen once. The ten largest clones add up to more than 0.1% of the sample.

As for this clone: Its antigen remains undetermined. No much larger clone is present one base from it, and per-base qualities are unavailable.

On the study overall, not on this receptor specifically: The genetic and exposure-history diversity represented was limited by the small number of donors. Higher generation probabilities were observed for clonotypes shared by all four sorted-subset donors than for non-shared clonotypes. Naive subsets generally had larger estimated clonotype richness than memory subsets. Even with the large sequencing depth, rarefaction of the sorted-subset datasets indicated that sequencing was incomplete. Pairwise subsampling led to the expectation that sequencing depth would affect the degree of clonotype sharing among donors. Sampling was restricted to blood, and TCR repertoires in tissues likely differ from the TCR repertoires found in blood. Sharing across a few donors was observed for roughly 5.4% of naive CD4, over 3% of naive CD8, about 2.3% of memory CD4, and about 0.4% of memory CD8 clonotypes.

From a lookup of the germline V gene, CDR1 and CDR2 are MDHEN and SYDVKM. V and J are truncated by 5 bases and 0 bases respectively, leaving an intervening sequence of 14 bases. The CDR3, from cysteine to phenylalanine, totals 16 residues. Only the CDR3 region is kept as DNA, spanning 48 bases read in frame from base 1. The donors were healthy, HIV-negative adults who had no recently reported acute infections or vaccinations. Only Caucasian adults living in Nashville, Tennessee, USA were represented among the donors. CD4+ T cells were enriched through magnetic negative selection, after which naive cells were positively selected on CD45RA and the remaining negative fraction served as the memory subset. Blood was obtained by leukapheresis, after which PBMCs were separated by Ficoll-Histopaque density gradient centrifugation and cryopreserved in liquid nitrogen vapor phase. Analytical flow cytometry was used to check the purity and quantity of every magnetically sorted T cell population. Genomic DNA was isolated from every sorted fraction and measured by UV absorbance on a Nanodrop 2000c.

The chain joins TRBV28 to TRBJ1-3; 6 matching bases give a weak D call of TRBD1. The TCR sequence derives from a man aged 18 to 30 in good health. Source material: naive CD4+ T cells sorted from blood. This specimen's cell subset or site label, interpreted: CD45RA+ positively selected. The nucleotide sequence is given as TGTGCCAGCAGTCTGCAGGGGAAGAGCTCTGGAAACACCATATATTTT. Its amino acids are CASSLQGKSSGNTIYF.